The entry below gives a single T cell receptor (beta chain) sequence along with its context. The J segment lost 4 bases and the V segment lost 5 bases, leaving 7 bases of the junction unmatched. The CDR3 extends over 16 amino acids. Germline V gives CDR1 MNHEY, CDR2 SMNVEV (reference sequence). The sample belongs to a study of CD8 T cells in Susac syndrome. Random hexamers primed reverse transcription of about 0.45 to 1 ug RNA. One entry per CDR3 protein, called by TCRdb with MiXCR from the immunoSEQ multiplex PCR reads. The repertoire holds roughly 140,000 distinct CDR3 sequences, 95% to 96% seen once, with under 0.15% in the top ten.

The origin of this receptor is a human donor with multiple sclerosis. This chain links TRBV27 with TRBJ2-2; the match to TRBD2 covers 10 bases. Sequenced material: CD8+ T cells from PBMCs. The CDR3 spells CASSTLAGVGTGELFF. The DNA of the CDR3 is TGTGCCAGCAGTACCCTAGCGGGGGTTGGCACCGGGGAGCTGTTTTTT.